These 9 T cell receptor beta chains were sequenced from one sample in a study of cytomegalovirus exposure and HLA in healthy donors. 13 Jbeta primers and 60 Vbeta primers were used for the PCR. Here immunoSEQ multiplex PCR was the method, and the copy in TCRdb shows in-frame clones only, minus some. The top ten clones hold about 5.5% of a sample with around 150,000 clones, 87% of them seen once. The sample was PBMCs. These receptors all come from a woman in her 30s in good health and CMV-seronegative.

This clone appeared once. V and J are TRBV9 and TRBJ2-2, with D possibly matching TRBD2 (5 bases). The CDR3 covers 17 residues. Trimming took 0 bases from V and 6 from J, leaving 18 bases between them. CDR1 and CDR2 (germline): SGDLS, YYNGEE. The CDR3 sequence is CASSVAGGGGTPGELFF. CDR3 DNA: TGTGCCAGCAGCGTAGCAGGAGGAGGAGGAACACCCGGGGAGCTGTTTTTT.

The chain carries TRBV15 and TRBJ2-7; 10 nucleotides align to TRBD1. This CDR3 has 14 residues. Germline loops: CDR1 LNHNV, CDR2 YYDKDF (reference sequence). The V segment lost 5 bases and the J segment 4 bases; nucleotides outside the gene matches: 5. Written as DNA, the CDR3 is TGTGCCACCAGCTTCGGACAGGGGGGTTACGAGCAGTACTTC. Encoded protein: CATSFGQGGYEQYF. The complete variable domain, with remaining parts taken from reference TRBV15 and TRBJ2-7, reads DAMVIQNPRYQVTQFGKPVTLSCSQTLNHNVMYWYQQKSSQAPKLLFHYYDKDFNNEADTPDNFQSRRPNTSFCFLDIRSPGLGDTAMYLCATSFGQGGYEQYFGPGTRLTVT.

This clone was seen only once. The chain couples TRBV5-6 to TRBJ1-5, with TRBD1 matching 9 bases. CDR1 and CDR2 from the germline V gene are SGHDT and YYEEEE. V gave up 0 bases and J gave up 2 bases; unmatched junction bases: 6. This CDR3 region has 17 residues. The CDR3 nucleotides are TGTGCCAGCAGCTTGGCCCAGGGACAGGGTGGCAATCAGCCCCAGCATTTT. Translation: CASSLAQGQGGNQPQHF.

The gene calls are TRBV30 and TRBJ1-6; 7 positions agree with TRBD1. Trimming at V came to 0 bases and at J to 13 bases, leaving 12 bases not matched to a gene. Germline V gene data show CDR1 as GTSNPN and CDR2 as SVGIG (reference sequence). This CDR3 contains 15 residues. The CDR3 spells CAWSVGSDRIFPLHF. The CDR3 DNA is TGTGCCTGGAGTGTCGGCTCGGACAGGATTTTTCCCCTCCACTTT.

This rearrangement joins TRBV9 to TRBJ2-7; TRBD1 matches 10 bases. Germline V gives CDR1 SGDLS, CDR2 YYNGEE. V lost 3 bases to trimming and J lost 4 bases; unmatched junction nucleotides: 4. The CDR3 extends over 14 amino acids. The CDR3 coding sequence is TGTGCCAGCAGCGCTACGGACAGGGGGTACGAGCAGTACTTC. This codes for CASSATDRGYEQYF.

A word on this clone: Since no conserved phenylalanine or tryptophan closes the CDR3, a read error is the likely cause. The limits of the CDR3 on the DNA are not certain, so only TCRdb's listed CDR3 is given. The CDR3 is CASSERRGGRRI. The rearrangement links TRBV2 to TRBJ1-1. A total of 12 residues make up the CDR3, ends included. From germline, CDR1 is SNHLY and CDR2 FYNNEI.

This clone was seen only a few times. The chain combines TRBV10-2 with TRBJ2-7; D uncertain. Between the trimmed V and J ends, which lost 7 bases and 0 bases, there was a span of 7 bases. This CDR3 has 12 residues. The germline V gene encodes CDR1 WSHSY and CDR2 SAAADI. CDR3 amino acids: CASTPGSYEQYF. The CDR3 DNA follows: TGCGCCAGCACGCCGGGCTCCTACGAGCAGTACTTC.

The chain couples TRBV18 to TRBJ2-2, with 7 nucleotides matching TRBD2. The CDR3 consists of 15 residues. Germline V gives CDR1 KGHSH, CDR2 LQKENI. After removal of 0 bases from V and 6 bases from J, the junction contained 4 bases not matched to a gene. The CDR3 nucleotides are TGTGCCAGCTCACCACCGGGGCGGGAGTCCGGGGAGCTGTTTTTT. Its translation: CASSPPGRESGELFF.

To note about this clone: One end of the junction is discordant with germline, which a read error may explain. The chain has TRBV7-7 and TRBJ2-1; 15 nucleotides align to TRBD2. The CDR3 runs 15 residues. CDR1 is SSHAT, CDR2 FNYEAQ, per germline (reference sequence). The CDR3 loop is CASSRTSGRGNEQFF. CDR3 coding DNA: TGTGCTAGCAGCCGGACTAGCGGGAGGGGGAATGAGCAGTTCTTC.